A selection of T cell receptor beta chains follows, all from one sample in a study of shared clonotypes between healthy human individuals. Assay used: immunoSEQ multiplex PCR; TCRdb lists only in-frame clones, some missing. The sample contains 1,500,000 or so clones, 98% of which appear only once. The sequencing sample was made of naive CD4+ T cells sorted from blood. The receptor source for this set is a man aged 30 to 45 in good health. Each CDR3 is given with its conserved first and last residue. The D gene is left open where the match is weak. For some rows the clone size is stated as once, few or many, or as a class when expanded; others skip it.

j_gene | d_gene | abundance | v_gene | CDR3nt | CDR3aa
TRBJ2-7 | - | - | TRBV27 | TGTGCCAGCACCAAACTAGCGGGGACAGGGGTCTACGAGCAGTACTTC | CASTKLAGTGVYEQYF
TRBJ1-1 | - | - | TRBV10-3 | TGTGCCATCAGTGAGCTGGAGGGGGCTGAAGCTTTCTTT | CAISELEGAEAFF
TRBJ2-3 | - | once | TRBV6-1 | TGTGCCAGCAGTGAAATGGACAGTTTCACAGATACGCAGTATTTT | CASSEMDSFTDTQYF
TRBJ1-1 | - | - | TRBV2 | TGTGCCAGCAGTGATTGGGGGGTGGACACTGAAGCTTTCTTT | CASSDWGVDTEAFF
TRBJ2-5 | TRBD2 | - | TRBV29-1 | TGCAGCGTTGCCCCCCAGGGAGGGCAAGAGACCCAGTACTTC | CSVAPQGGQETQYF
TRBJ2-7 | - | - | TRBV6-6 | TGTGCCAGCAGCCCCTCCGGGACAAACCCCTACGAGCAGTACTTC | CASSPSGTNPYEQYF
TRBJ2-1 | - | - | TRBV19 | TGTGCCAGTAGTGTCAGGAGATCCAATGAGCAGTTCTTC | CASSVRRSNEQFF
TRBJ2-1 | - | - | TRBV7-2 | TGTGCCAGCAGCACGGGACTGGCAAATGAGCAGTTCTTC | CASSTGLANEQFF
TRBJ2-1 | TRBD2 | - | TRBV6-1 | TGTGCCAGCAGTGAACGTCGTTGGCGAGCGGGAGGCTACAATGAGCAGTTCTTC | CASSERRWRAGGYNEQFF
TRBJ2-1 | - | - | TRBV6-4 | TGTGCCAGCAGTGACGAGGCTACCTACAATGAGCAGTTCTTC | CASSDEATYNEQFF
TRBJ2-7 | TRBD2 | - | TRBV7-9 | TGTGCCAGCAGCCGCAGACGACTAGCGGAGCAGTACTTC | CASSRRRLAEQYF
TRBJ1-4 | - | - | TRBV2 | TGTGCCAGCAGTGGGACTACCACTAATGAAAAACTGTTTTTT | CASSGTTTNEKLFF
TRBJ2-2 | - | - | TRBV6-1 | TGTGCCAGCAGTGTATTCCCGACAGGGAACACCGGGGAGCTGTTTTTT | CASSVFPTGNTGELFF
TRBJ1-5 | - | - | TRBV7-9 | TGTGCCAGCAGCTTAGCTCGGGGGCCCGTGGTTCAGCCCCAGCATTTT | CASSLARGPVVQPQHF
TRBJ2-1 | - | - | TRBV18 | TGTGCCAGCCAACCTGGGAGCGGACCCCTCGATGAGCAGTTCTTC | CASQPGSGPLDEQFF
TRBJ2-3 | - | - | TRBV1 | TGCACCAGCAGCCAGGTCGGGGACCTCACAGATACGCAGTATTTT | CTSSQVGDLTDTQYF
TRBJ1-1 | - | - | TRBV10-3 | TGTGCCATCAGTGAGCAGGATAAGAACACTGAAGCTTTCTTT | CAISEQDKNTEAFF
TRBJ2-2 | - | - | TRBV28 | TGTGCCACCGGTACGCTCACCGGGGAGCTGTTTTTT | CATGTLTGELFF
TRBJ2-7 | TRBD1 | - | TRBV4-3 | TGCGCCAGCAGCCATGGACAGGGGGACTACGAGCAGTACTTC | CASSHGQGDYEQYF
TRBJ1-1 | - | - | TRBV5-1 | TGCGCCAGCCAACCCGGCCACATGAGGACTGAAGCTTTCTTT | CASQPGHMRTEAFF
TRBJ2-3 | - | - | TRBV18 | TGTGCCAGCTCACCACTTCCCCAGGCAGATACGCAGTATTTT | CASSPLPQADTQYF
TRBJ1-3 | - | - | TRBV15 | TGTGGTGTACCTTGGGGGCCATTGAGCTCTGGAAACACCATATATTTT | CGVPWGPLSSGNTIYF
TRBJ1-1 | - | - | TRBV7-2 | TGTGCCAGCAGCAAAACCGGGACATCGGGCTTTGAAGCTTTCTTT | CASSKTGTSGFEAFF
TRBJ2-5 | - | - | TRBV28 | TGTGCCAGCAGTTTGCCCCCTACGACGTACTTC | CASSLPPTTYF
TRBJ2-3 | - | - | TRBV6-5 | TGTGCCAGCAGTTACCGACTGGAAGGCACAGATACGCAGTATTTT | CASSYRLEGTDTQYF
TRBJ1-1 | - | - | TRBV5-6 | TGTGCCAGCAGCTTTCGGGTAAAAGGGCTTGGCACTGAAGCTTTCTTT | CASSFRVKGLGTEAFF
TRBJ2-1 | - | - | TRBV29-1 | TGCAGCGTTGAATTACGGGACTCAAGCTCCTACAATGAGCAGTTCTTC | CSVELRDSSSYNEQFF
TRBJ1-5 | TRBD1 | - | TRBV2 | TGTGCCAGCAGCGGGACAGATAATCAGCCCCAGCATTTT | CASSGTDNQPQHF
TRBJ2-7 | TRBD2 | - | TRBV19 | TGTGCCAGTAGTATAGGAGGGACTAGCGGGAGAGTTTCCTACGAGCAGTACTTC | CASSIGGTSGRVSYEQYF
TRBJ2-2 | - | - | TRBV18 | TGTGCCAGCTCACCACCGGCCGGGAGGAACACCGGGGAGCTGTTTTTT | CASSPPAGRNTGELFF
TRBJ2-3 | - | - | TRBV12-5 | TGTGCTAGTGGTTTCCTCCCTAGGGCGGAGGGGTCCCGGAGCACAGATACGCAGTATTTT | CASGFLPRAEGSRSTDTQYF
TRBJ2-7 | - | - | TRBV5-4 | TGTGCCAGCAGCCCGGGCCACAGAGCCTACGAGCAGTACTTC | CASSPGHRAYEQYF
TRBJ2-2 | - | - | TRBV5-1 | TGCGCCAGCAGCTATACCCCGAACACCGGGGAGCTGTTTTTT | CASSYTPNTGELFF
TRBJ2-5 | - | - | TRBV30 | TGTGCCTGGAGTTTGGAGACCCAGTACTTC | CAWSLETQYF
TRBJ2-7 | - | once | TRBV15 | TGTGCCACCAGCCAAGTCGTGAGGGGGTCCTACGAGCAGTACTTC | CATSQVVRGSYEQYF
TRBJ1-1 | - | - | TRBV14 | TGTGCCAGCAGCCTCGCGGGCCCCAACACTGAAGCTTTCTTT | CASSLAGPNTEAFF
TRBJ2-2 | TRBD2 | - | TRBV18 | TGTGCCAGCTCACCACGACCGGGACTAGCGAGCACCGGGGAGCTGTTTTTT | CASSPRPGLASTGELFF
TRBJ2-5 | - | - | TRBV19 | TGTGCCAGTAGTATAGCGGGCAGGGCAGCGGAGACCCAGTACTTC | CASSIAGRAAETQYF
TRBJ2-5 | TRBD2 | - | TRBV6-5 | TGTGCCAGCAGTTACGCTAGCGGGACGTTCCAGTACTTC | CASSYASGTFQYF
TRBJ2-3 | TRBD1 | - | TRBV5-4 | TGTGCCAGCAGCCCCGGGACAGGGGCTCGGACAGATACGCAGTATTTT | CASSPGTGARTDTQYF
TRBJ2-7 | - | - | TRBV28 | TGTGCCAGCAGTTTGTCAGGGAGTCCCTACGAGCAGTACTTC | CASSLSGSPYEQYF
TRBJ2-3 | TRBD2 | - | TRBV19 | TGTGCCAGTAGTATCCGGGGACTAGCTCTTGCAGATACGCAGTATTTT | CASSIRGLALADTQYF
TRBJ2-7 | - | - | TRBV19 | TGTGCCAGTAGTAGCCTCCGGGACGTCGGATCCTACGAGCAGTACTTC | CASSSLRDVGSYEQYF
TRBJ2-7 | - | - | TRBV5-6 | TGTGCCAGCAGCTTGGAACGGGGGAGTGGCTCCTACGAGCAGTACTTC | CASSLERGSGSYEQYF